This T cell receptor (beta chain) appears in the sequencing data of a study of metastatic and nonmetastatic thyroid tumors. Germline CDR1 SGHRS, CDR2 YFSETQ. The CDR3 has 14 residues. V gave up 2 bases and J gave up 3 bases, with 11 bases separating them. TCRdb reprocessed the PCR reads using MiXCR. The repertoire holds roughly 30,000 clones, about 3.9% seen once, with under 4% in the top ten. This clone was detected ten times or more. Patients underwent thyroid surgery, and none had received any treatment before it. Material: blood. This TCR derives from a male donor with papillary thyroid cancer or a benign thyroid nodule (not recorded which). Some clones in this sample may be carry-over from other donors' samples. J is TRBJ1-1 and V is TRBV5-1; weak D call: TRBD1 (5 bases). CDR3 nucleotides: TGCGCCAGCAGCTTCGGGTCAGGGTACACTGAAGCTTTCTTT. Its translation is CASSFGSGYTEAFF.